Listed here is a single TCR beta chain. Antigen specificity is unknown. V lost 3 bases to trimming and J lost 8 bases, with 11 bases between them. The CDR3 totals 13 residues. Looked up from germline, CDR1 is SGDLS and CDR2 is YYNGEE. Some clones are missing from TCRdb's copy, which holds only in-frame ones; the method was immunoSEQ multiplex PCR. The sample carries 50,000 to 60,000 clones, around 90% recorded once. The source of the sample is a study of lymphopenia after photon versus proton radiotherapy. Study-wide findings and caveats: Relative stability marked proton patients; photon patients lost diversity and naive cells.

The chain joins TRBV9 to TRBJ2-2; D remains ambiguous. Sequencing was performed on peripheral blood, taken from a patient treated with photon-based radiotherapy. The origin of this receptor is a woman between 40 and 50 years old with cholangiocarcinoma. The CDR3 protein is CASSEDLQGELFF. The CDR3, as DNA: TGTGCCAGCAGCGAAGATTTACAAGGGGAGCTGTTTTTT.